These 30 T cell receptor beta chains were sequenced from one sample in a study of siplizumab effects on memory and regulatory T cells. Libraries were prepared by immunoSEQ multiplex PCR; TCRdb keeps only in-frame clonotypes and omits some of them. The sample holds about 120,000 clones, approximately 92% seen once. The source material was CD4+ T cells sorted from blood. The receptors were sampled from a human donor in good health.

The J gene is TRBJ2-5, the V gene TRBV6-5; D might be TRBD2 (5 bases). V lost 0 bases, J lost 5 bases, and 10 bases lay in between. Germline assignment: CDR1 MNHEY and CDR2 SVGAGI. CDR3 length: 14 residues. CDR3 sequence: CASSYSDSGETQYF. CDR3 nucleotides: TGTGCCAGCAGTTACTCGGACTCGGGGGAGACCCAGTACTTC.

The chain couples TRBV5-1 to TRBJ2-1, with D maybe TRBD2 (6 bases). The CDR3 consists of 14 residues. Looked up from germline, CDR1 is SGHRS and CDR2 is YFSETQ. Between the trimmed V and J ends, which lost 4 bases and 3 bases, there was a span of 11 bases. CDR3 nucleotide sequence: TGCGCCAGCAGCCCCGGGGGAGTCTACAATGAGCAGTTCTTC. As protein: CASSPGGVYNEQFF.

The chain uses TRBV19 and TRBJ1-4; no reliable D call. The CDR3 runs to 13 residues. Per the germline V gene, CDR1 is LNHDA and CDR2 is SQIVND (reference sequence). V was shortened by 4 bases and J by 8 bases, with 11 bases between the two germline ends. This chain's CDR3 is CASSNRGEEKLFF. The CDR3 DNA follows: TGTGCCAGTAGTAACCGGGGTGAGGAAAAACTGTTTTTT.

Remarks on this clone: The germline gene is not matched at one end of the junction; a read error may be the cause. J is TRBJ2-3 and V is TRBV6-1, with TRBD2 identical over 8 bases. This CDR3 spans 15 amino acids. Looked up from germline, CDR1 is MNHNS and CDR2 is SASEGT. The CDR3 DNA reads as TGTGCCAGCAGGGAAGTAGCGGGATGGGGGAATACGCAGTATTTT. Translated: CASREVAGWGNTQYF.

Only one count was recorded for this clone. The chain has TRBV6-5 and TRBJ2-7, with a weak D call TRBD1 (8 bases). The CDR3 length is 16 residues. V gave up 2 bases and J gave up 1 base, with 15 bases separating them. The germline gives CDR1 MNHEY, CDR2 SVGAGI. CDR3 loop: CASSYLGQGLSYEQYF. The CDR3 nucleotides read TGTGCCAGCAGTTACCTTGGACAGGGACTATCCTACGAGCAGTACTTC.

The rearrangement links TRBV5-1 to TRBJ2-3; TRBD2 matches at 8 bases. The junction had 7 bases not matched to a gene; V was cut back by 5 bases and J by 8 bases. Germline CDR1 and CDR2: SGHRS and YFSETQ. The CDR3 spans 13 residues. CDR3 coding DNA: TGCGCCAGCAGTGATGGACTAGCCGGTACGCAGTATTTT. Its protein is CASSDGLAGTQYF.

V and J are TRBV6-6 and TRBJ2-7, with D unclear. The CDR3 runs 13 residues. Germline V lookup: CDR1 MNHNY, CDR2 SVGAGI (reference sequence). Trimming pared 6 bases from V and 2 bases from J, leaving 11 bases between. CDR3 coding DNA: TGTGCCAGCAGAGAACGAGGACCCTACGAGCAGTACTTC. Residues: CASRERGPYEQYF.

The rearrangement uses TRBV5-1 and TRBJ2-6, with 11 bases identical to TRBD1. The CDR3 runs 19 residues. Germline V gives CDR1 SGHRS, CDR2 YFSETQ. The junction had 10 bases not matched to a gene; V was cut back by 3 bases and J by 2 bases. CDR3 sequence (DNA): TGCGCCAGCAGCTACTTCCCTGGACAGGGGGCTGCTGGGGCCAACGTCCTGACTTTC. It yields the protein CASSYFPGQGAAGANVLTF.

The J gene is TRBJ1-1, the V gene TRBV2; D unclear. The CDR3 extends over 14 amino acids. The V end was cut by 4 bases, the J end by 0 bases, with 9 bases between. Looked up from germline, CDR1 is SNHLY and CDR2 is FYNNEI. CDR3 coding DNA: TGTGCCAGCAGTGCGAGCTATATGAACACTGAAGCTTTCTTT. Its translation: CASSASYMNTEAFF. The whole variable domain, filled in from reference TRBV2 and TRBJ1-1, reads EPEVTQTPSHQVTQMGQEVILRCVPISNHLYFYWYRQILGQKVEFLVSFYNNEISEKSEIFDDQFSVERPDGSNFTLKIRSTKLEDSAMYFCASSASYMNTEAFFGQGTRLTVV.

The chain has TRBV2 and TRBJ1-1; TRBD1 is a possible D gene (6 bases). CDR3 length: 14 residues. Germline V gives CDR1 SNHLY, CDR2 FYNNEI. Between the trimmed V and J ends, which lost 4 bases and 1 base, there was a span of 10 bases. The CDR3 nucleotides are TGTGCCAGCAGTGGGCAGGGGCAGAACACTGAAGCTTTCTTT. The encoded protein is CASSGQGQNTEAFF.

The chain carries TRBV25-1 and TRBJ2-3, with no clear D. CDR1 is MGHDK, CDR2 SYGVNS, per germline. CDR3 length: 14 amino acids. Between the trimmed V and J ends, which lost 5 bases and 0 bases, there was a span of 9 bases. DNA for the CDR3: TGTGCCAGCAGTTTGCCCGGAAGCACAGATACGCAGTATTTT. Translation gives CASSLPGSTDTQYF.

This chain joins TRBV29-1 and TRBJ1-5, with 7 positions matching TRBD1. V lost 4 bases, J lost 1 base, and 1 base stayed unmatched. Germline V gives CDR1 SQVTM, CDR2 ANQGSEA. CDR3 size: 13 residues. The CDR3 region has the DNA TGCAGCGTTGGGGACAGAAGCAATCAGCCCCAGCATTTT. Its protein is CSVGDRSNQPQHF.

This clone turned up a few times. The genes are TRBV5-6 and TRBJ2-2; no clear D gene. Trimming cost V 1 base and J 0 bases, with 4 bases left between them. CDR1 is SGHDT, CDR2 YYEEEE, per germline. The CDR3 has 14 amino acids. This CDR3 reads CASSLYANTGELFF. The CDR3 DNA reads TGTGCCAGCAGCTTGTACGCGAACACCGGGGAGCTGTTTTTT.

This chain links TRBV5-4 with TRBJ2-3, with 7 positions matching TRBD2. Germline V gives CDR1 SGHNT, CDR2 YYREEE (reference sequence). The CDR3 covers 13 residues. J gave up 8 bases and V 0 bases, and 3 bases lay outside the gene matches. The CDR3 DNA reads TGTGCCAGCAGCTTGGGGGGGGAGGGTACGCAGTATTTT. It translates to CASSLGGEGTQYF.

The chain links TRBV19 to TRBJ2-3; 11 positions match TRBD2. Germline V lookup: CDR1 LNHDA, CDR2 SQIVND (reference sequence). V was clipped by 3 bases and J by 6 bases; unmatched bases: 8. The CDR3 covers 16 residues. CDR3 sequence (DNA): TGTGCCAGTAGTATGAGCCTAGCGGGGGGCGTGGATACGCAGTATTTT. Translation: CASSMSLAGGVDTQYF. Based on the CDR3 plus reference TRBV19 and TRBJ2-3, the full variable domain is DGGITQSPKYLFRKEGQNVTLSCEQNLNHDAMYWYRQDPGQGLRLIYYSQIVNDFQKGDIAEGYSVSREKKESFPLTVTSAQKNPTAFYLCASSMSLAGGVDTQYFGPGTRLTVL.

This clone was counted a single time. V and J are TRBV7-9 and TRBJ1-2; D not certain. Germline CDR1 is SEHNR and CDR2 is FQNEAQ (reference sequence). This CDR3 has 13 amino acids. Trimming stripped 4 bases from V and 7 bases from J, with 13 bases between. The CDR3 is CASSSRWGSGYTF. The CDR3 region has the DNA TGTGCCAGCAGCTCCCGATGGGGATCTGGCTACACCTTC.

The CDR3 nucleotides are TGCGCCAGCAGCCAAGATGTAGAGGAAAAAGGGCAGTTCTTC. Translating gives CASSQDVEEKGQFF. The rearrangement uses TRBV4-1 and TRBJ2-1; D unclear. Germline V gives CDR1 MGHRA, CDR2 YSYEKL. There are 14 residues in the CDR3. Trimming stripped 0 bases from V and 12 bases from J, with 15 bases between.

The genes are TRBV7-2 and TRBJ2-1, with 7 bases lining up with TRBD2. The length of the CDR3 is 15 residues. The V gene's germline CDR1 is SGHTA and CDR2 FQGNSA. V trimming: 5 bases; J trimming: 7 bases; junction bases outside the gene matches: 11. This chain's CDR3 is CASSIRGTTPNEQFF. CDR3 nucleotide sequence: TGTGCCAGCAGCATTAGAGGGACTACCCCTAATGAGCAGTTCTTC.

This chain uses TRBV19 with TRBJ1-4; D perhaps matches TRBD1 (5 bases). The V gene's germline CDR1 is LNHDA and CDR2 SQIVND (reference sequence). The CDR3 length is 14 residues. The V end lost 7 bases, the J end lost 0 bases, and 9 bases lay between the germline ends. In nucleotides, the CDR3 is TGTGCCAGTAAAGGAGGGGCAACTAATGAAAAACTGTTTTTT. It translates to CASKGGATNEKLFF.

V is TRBV5-6 and J is TRBJ2-2; possibly TRBD2 for D (5 bases). The germline gives CDR1 SGHDT, CDR2 YYEEEE. Trimming cost V 3 bases and J 3 bases, with 21 bases left between them. The CDR3 length is 18 residues. The CDR3 protein is CASSSLREEAVYTGELFF. The CDR3 coding sequence is TGTGCCAGCAGCTCCTTAAGGGAAGAAGCGGTCTACACCGGGGAGCTGTTTTTT.

The V call is TRBV27, the J call TRBJ2-7; D gene uncertain. The CDR3 loop spans 15 amino acids. The V gene lost 2 bases and the J gene lost 2 bases, with 13 bases spanning the gap. Germline V CDR1 and CDR2: MNHEY, SMNVEV (reference sequence). As DNA, the CDR3 is TGTGCCAGCAGTTTAGACTTCCCTGGGCCCTACGAGCAGTACTTC. Translated, it gives CASSLDFPGPYEQYF.

The chain carries TRBV4-2 and TRBJ2-1, with D possibly being TRBD1 (6 bases). Between the trimmed V and J ends, which lost 6 bases and 8 bases, there was a span of 20 bases. The CDR3 extends over 15 amino acids. Germline CDR1 reads LGHNA; CDR2 reads YNFKEQ. CDR3 coding DNA: TGTGCCAGCAGTCCGCGCAAGGGGGATGTGGATGAGCAGTTCTTC. Its translation: CASSPRKGDVDEQFF.

This chain links TRBV4-1 with TRBJ1-1; the D gene is possibly TRBD1 (6 bases). CDR3 length equals 13 residues. Germline CDR1 and CDR2: MGHRA and YSYEKL. The V and J ends lost 2 bases and 7 bases respectively, with 11 bases between them. The CDR3 DNA sequence: TGCGCCAGCAGCCAAAGGGGGGCCTTTGAAGCTTTCTTT. Amino acid sequence: CASSQRGAFEAFF.

This clone occurred once. The chain has TRBV5-1 and TRBJ2-5, with D unclear. Trimming left V 4 bases short and J 4 bases short, with 14 bases between. The CDR3 consists of 14 residues. CDR1 is SGHRS and CDR2 is YFSETQ in the germline V gene. Here the CDR3 DNA reads TGCGCCAGCAGCGGATACTACGCCCCAGAGACCCAGTACTTC. The encoded protein is CASSGYYAPETQYF.

This chain connects TRBV12-5 to TRBJ2-5, with D hard to call. V dropped 5 bases and J dropped 2 bases, with 3 bases sitting between them. The V gene's germline CDR1 is LGHNT and CDR2 FRNRAP. This CDR3 comprises 11 residues. CDR3 nucleotide sequence: TGTGCTAGTGGTCATCAAGAGACCCAGTACTTC. Translating gives CASGHQETQYF.

This clone was seen only once. The chain employs TRBV5-4 and TRBJ2-3, with D maybe TRBD2 (6 bases). Germline CDR1 and CDR2: SGHNT and YYREEE (reference sequence). Trimming removed 7 bases at V and 8 bases at J, with 26 bases between. CDR3 length equals 16 residues. Written as DNA, the CDR3 is TGTGCCAGCGTGGGGCTACCGGGGGACCTAGCCGGTACGCAGTATTTT. Its translation is CASVGLPGDLAGTQYF.

This clone was observed a single time. The CDR3 is CASSLAFSETQYF. For the CDR3, the DNA is TGCGCCAGCAGCTTGGCCTTTTCGGAGACCCAGTACTTC. This chain connects TRBV5-1 to TRBJ2-5; D unclear. With 0 bases removed from V and 5 bases from J, the gap between germline ends came to 8 bases. Germline V CDR1 and CDR2: SGHRS, YFSETQ. This CDR3 has 13 residues.

The CDR3 spells CASSLQQSYEQYF. The CDR3 nucleotides are TGTGCCAGTAGTCTACAGCAATCCTACGAGCAGTACTTC. V gene TRBV19 combines with J gene TRBJ2-7; D gene uncertain. Trimming removed 5 bases at V and 1 base at J, with 9 bases between. CDR1 is LNHDA and CDR2 is SQIVND in the germline V gene (reference sequence). The CDR3 is 13 amino acids.

This chain uses TRBV7-2 with TRBJ2-1; 10 nucleotides align to TRBD2. Germline assignment: CDR1 SGHTA and CDR2 FQGNSA. V dropped 6 bases and J dropped 9; count of bases not matched to a gene: 11. The CDR3 consists of 15 residues. In DNA form, the CDR3 reads TGTGCCAGCAGAAAAGGGGCTAGCGGGGGAGGTGAGCAGTTCTTC. Protein sequence: CASRKGASGGGEQFF.

This clone was recorded once. V and J are TRBV11-2 and TRBJ2-7; TRBD2 matches at 8 bases. J was trimmed by 3 bases and V by 1 base; bases with no gene match: 5. Germline loops: CDR1 SGHAT, CDR2 FQNNGV. The length of the CDR3 is 15 residues. CDR3 nucleotides: TGTGCCAGCAGCTTAGGACGGGAGGGGCACTACGAGCAGTACTTC. This codes for CASSLGREGHYEQYF.